In this sample, the clone carrying this T cell receptor (beta chain) turned up once. This sample is drawn from a study of T cell clones after liver transplantation. In the study overall: Graft-donor-reactive sequences were compared with third-party-reactive TCRbeta sequences from pre-transplant mixed lymphocyte reactions.

The repertoire was sequenced with immunoSEQ multiplex PCR; TCRdb's copy has only in-frame clones and lacks some. The sample includes approximately 22,000 clones, over 85% of them seen just once. V was pared by 3 bases and J by 2 bases, with 10 bases between. This CDR3 region has 14 residues. Germline CDR1 MNHEY, CDR2 SMNVEV (reference sequence). This sequence was found in a human patient who received a liver transplant. Some T cells may be transferred from the graft donor. V gene TRBV27 combines with J gene TRBJ1-1; D gene ambiguous. Sequences were derived from CD8+ T cells from blood, sampled around 25 months after liver transplant. CDR3 amino acids: CASSFTGPNTEAFF. The DNA for the CDR3 is TGTGCCAGCAGTTTCACCGGGCCCAACACTGAAGCTTTCTTT.